This T cell receptor beta chain was captured by sequencing in a study of siplizumab effects on memory and regulatory T cells. General study findings and limits: Fewer alloreactive sequences mapped to unstimulated CD4+ memory cells under siplizumab.

The table lists this clone with a count of one. Its antigen is not known. Germline-derived CDR1 and CDR2 are KGHSH and LQKENI. The V gene lost 3 bases and the J gene lost 5 bases, with 7 bases spanning the gap. There are 13 residues in the CDR3. Method: immunoSEQ multiplex PCR; TCRdb's copy keeps in-frame clones and lacks some. The sample includes approximately 100,000 clones, over 90% of them seen just once. The specimen sequenced was Tregs sorted from blood. The chain links TRBV18 to TRBJ2-2; D remains unclear. The clonotype comes from a human donor in good health. CDR3 nucleotide sequence: TGTGCCAGCTCACCGGGCCTTACCGGGGAGCTGTTTTTT. Protein sequence: CASSPGLTGELFF.